The 27 T cell receptor beta chains in this list originate from one sample, sequenced in a study of blood T cell repertoires in COVID-19. TCRdb keeps only in-frame clones here, not all; method: immunoSEQ multiplex PCR. The table includes about 73,000 clones, roughly 83% detected once. The sample was peripheral blood. Every receptor here comes from a man older than 75 with active or convalescent COVID-19.

This chain uses TRBV6-5 with TRBJ2-1, with TRBD1 as a possible D gene (6 bases). Between the trimmed V and J ends, which lost 8 bases and 6 bases, there was a span of 11 bases. This CDR3 is built from 12 residues. The germline gives CDR1 MNHEY, CDR2 SVGAGI. CDR3 region: CASGNRVNEQFF. Here the CDR3 DNA reads TGTGCCAGCGGTAACAGGGTCAATGAGCAGTTCTTC.

This rearrangement joins TRBV12-3 or TRBV12-4 to TRBJ2-5, with 9 positions matching TRBD1. Trimming took 6 bases from V and 5 from J; bases not matched to a gene: 4. The CDR3 is 13 residues long. CDR3 sequence: CASRKQGAETQYF. The CDR3 region has the DNA TGTGCCAGCAGGAAACAGGGGGCTGAGACCCAGTACTTC.

The chain is built from TRBV6-5 and TRBJ1-1; 11 positions agree with TRBD1. Germline V lookup: CDR1 MNHEY, CDR2 SVGAGI. The CDR3 contains 15 residues. V shed 6 bases and J 5 bases; nucleotides not matched to a gene: 8. The CDR3 DNA follows: TGTGCCAGCAGCCCCAGGACAGGGGGCGCGACTGAAGCTTTCTTT. This encodes CASSPRTGGATEAFF.

V and J are TRBV5-5 and TRBJ2-2; D gene ambiguous. Germline lookup yields CDR1 SGHKS and CDR2 YYEKEE (reference sequence). This CDR3 is built from 15 residues. The V gene lost 4 bases and the J gene lost 6 bases, with 16 bases spanning the gap. In DNA, the CDR3 is TGTGCCAGCAGCACATCGATTCCGGGTGCCGGGGAGCTGTTTTTT. Its translation: CASSTSIPGAGELFF.

V gene TRBV19 combines with J gene TRBJ1-5; D is perhaps TRBD1 (6 bases). The V end was cut by 7 bases, the J end by 2 bases, with 9 bases between. CDR1 is LNHDA and CDR2 is SQIVND in the germline V gene (reference sequence). CDR3 length: 13 residues. CDR3 in DNA: TGTGCCAGTAACAGGGATGGCAATCAGCCCCAGCATTTT. Its translation: CASNRDGNQPQHF.

The chain carries TRBV6-5 and TRBJ1-6; 8 nucleotides line up with TRBD1. CDR1 is MNHEY and CDR2 is SVGAGI in the germline V gene. With V trimmed by 3 bases and J by 8 bases, 6 bases remained unmatched. This CDR3 has 15 amino acids. CDR3 nucleotide sequence: TGTGCCAGCAGTTATCCGACAGGGGAGGATTCACCCCTCCACTTT. Amino acids: CASSYPTGEDSPLHF.

The chain uses TRBV5-1 and TRBJ1-4; D is unclear. Deletions cut 0 bases from V and 8 bases from J, with 11 bases between. Germline V gene data show CDR1 as SGHRS and CDR2 as YFSETQ. There are 14 residues in the CDR3. As DNA, the CDR3 is TGCGCCAGCAGCTTGGAAGGCGGGTTGGAAAAACTGTTTTTT. It encodes CASSLEGGLEKLFF.

The chain links TRBV6-5 to TRBJ2-7; TRBD2 might be the D (5 bases). Germline lookup yields CDR1 MNHEY and CDR2 SVGAGI. The V and J ends lost 6 bases and 4 bases respectively, with 19 bases between them. CDR3 length: 15 amino acids. DNA for the CDR3: TGTGCCAGCAGCGCCCACCGCGGCCGGGGTTACGAGCAGTACTTC. Translation: CASSAHRGRGYEQYF.

The chain couples TRBV27 to TRBJ1-3; D perhaps matches TRBD1 (6 bases). CDR1 and CDR2 from the germline V gene are MNHEY and SMNVEV (reference sequence). With 0 bases removed from V and 4 bases from J, the gap between germline ends came to 10 bases. The CDR3 consists of 15 residues. The CDR3 DNA sequence: TGTGCCAGCAGTTTATCGCACAGGGTCGGAAACACCATATATTTT. Its translation is CASSLSHRVGNTIYF.

This clone was counted once. The genes are TRBV5-1 and TRBJ2-7, with D perhaps matching TRBD2 (5 bases). The CDR3 consists of 12 residues. Looked up from germline, CDR1 is SGHRS and CDR2 is YFSETQ. Between the trimmed V and J ends, which lost 4 bases and 6 bases, there was a span of 11 bases. CDR3 sequence: CASSQERGEQYF. CDR3 in DNA: TGCGCCAGCAGCCAAGAACGGGGCGAGCAGTACTTC.

The chain carries TRBV6-5 and TRBJ2-1; possible D gene TRBD2, 5 bases. CDR1 and CDR2 from the germline V gene are MNHEY and SVGAGI. The length of the CDR3 is 14 residues. With 4 bases removed from V and 8 bases from J, the gap between germline ends came to 15 bases. The CDR3 bases are TGTGCCAGCAGTTTCCCGGGGAATGTCGATGAGCAGTTCTTC. Translated: CASSFPGNVDEQFF.

This chain uses TRBV3-1 (or the pseudogene TRBV3-2) with TRBJ1-1; TRBD1 is a possible D gene (5 bases). The CDR3 is 11 amino acids. V dropped 1 base and J dropped 12 bases, with 9 bases sitting between them. Germline loops: CDR1 LGHDT, CDR2 YNNKEL (reference sequence). As DNA, the CDR3 is TGTGCCAGCAGCCAAGGGGGCGAATCTTTCTTT. It specifies CASSQGGESFF.

The chain joins TRBV28 to TRBJ2-2; the match to TRBD1 covers 8 bases. V was clipped by 6 bases and J by 1 base; unmatched bases: 4. Germline V gene lookup returns CDR1 MDHEN and CDR2 SYDVKM. The CDR3 length is 15 residues. CDR3 loop: CASRIQGVNTGELFF. CDR3 nucleotide sequence: TGTGCCAGCAGAATACAGGGGGTGAACACCGGGGAGCTGTTTTTT. Full variable domain (missing parts from reference TRBV28 and TRBJ2-2): DVKVTQSSRYLVKRTGEKVFLECVQDMDHENMFWYRQDPGLGLRLIYFSYDVKMKEKGDIPEGYSVSREKKERFSLILESASTNQTSMYLCASRIQGVNTGELFFGEGSRLTVL.

There are a few counts of this clone. V and J are TRBV29-1 and TRBJ1-5; D might be TRBD1 (6 bases). The CDR3 contains 15 residues. Trimming cost V 7 bases and J 7 bases, with 23 bases left between them. Germline-derived CDR1 and CDR2 are SQVTM and ANQGSEA. The CDR3 DNA is TGCAGCGGCGCGGACAGACCGGGTAGGCGCCAGCCCCAGCATTTT. Its protein product is CSGADRPGRRQPQHF.

This sequence joins TRBV7-8 and TRBJ2-1; 9 nucleotides line up with TRBD2. This CDR3 is 16 amino acids long. Germline CDR1 is SGHVS and CDR2 is FQNEAQ. V was clipped by 5 bases and J by 3 bases; unmatched bases: 8. The CDR3 region is CASSVPRLAVYNEQFF. The CDR3 bases are TGTGCCAGCAGCGTACCCCGACTAGCGGTCTACAATGAGCAGTTCTTC. The full variable domain, completed using reference TRBV7-8 and TRBJ2-1, is GAGVSQSPRYKVAKRGQDVALRCDPISGHVSLFWYQQALGQGPEFLTYFQNEAQLDKSGLPSDRFFAERPEGSVSTLKIQRTQQEDSAVYLCASSVPRLAVYNEQFFGPGTRLTVL.

The chain combines TRBV5-4 with TRBJ1-6, with TRBD1 identical over 9 bases. The V segment lost 4 bases and the J segment 9 bases; nucleotides outside the gene matches: 5. The CDR3 extends over 14 amino acids. Germline V gene lookup returns CDR1 SGHNT and CDR2 YYREEE (reference sequence). The CDR3 region has the DNA TGTGCCAGCAGCACCGACAGGGGGGGTTCACCCCTCCACTTT. Its protein is CASSTDRGGSPLHF.

Only one count was recorded for this clone. The chain has TRBV11-3 and TRBJ2-5, with D maybe TRBD1 (6 bases). Per the germline V gene, CDR1 is SGHNT and CDR2 is YENEEA. V lost 4 bases, J lost 1 base, and 7 bases lay in between. This CDR3 region has 13 residues. The CDR3: CASSWTVQETQYF. The CDR3 nucleotides read TGTGCCAGCAGCTGGACAGTCCAAGAGACCCAGTACTTC.

V is TRBV10-3 and J is TRBJ2-5, with D possibly being TRBD2 (6 bases). Germline CDR1 ENHRY, CDR2 SYGVKD. V lost 10 bases, J lost 1 base, and 13 bases lay in between. The CDR3 spans 13 residues. CDR3 amino acids: CATRAGPQETQYF. CDR3 DNA: TGTGCCACACGTGCGGGACCCCAAGAGACCCAGTACTTC.

This clone was counted between two and nine times. The rearrangement joins TRBV7-8 to TRBJ1-5; D might be TRBD1 (6 bases). V lost 1 base and J 1 base, leaving 14 bases between the germline ends. CDR3 length: 17 amino acids. Germline CDR1 SGHVS, CDR2 FQNEAQ. CDR3 nucleotide sequence: TGTGCCAGCAGCTTAGAGTGGGGACAAGGAAGCAATCAGCCCCAGCATTTT. Its translation: CASSLEWGQGSNQPQHF.

This sequence joins TRBV12-3 or TRBV12-4 and TRBJ1-4, with D possibly matching TRBD1 (5 bases). Trimming removed 2 bases at V and 7 bases at J, with 8 bases between. CDR3 length: 13 residues. The CDR3 loop is CASSLSGGEKLFF. For the CDR3, the DNA is TGTGCCAGCAGTTTATCCGGGGGTGAAAAACTGTTTTTT.

This chain uses TRBV5-4 with TRBJ2-3; D might be TRBD2 (6 bases). Germline-derived CDR1 and CDR2 are SGHNT and YYREEE (reference sequence). Trimming cost V 0 bases and J 2 bases, with 10 bases left between them. This CDR3 contains 15 residues. This CDR3 is CASSLAAGNTDTQYF. CDR3 sequence (DNA): TGTGCCAGCAGCTTGGCCGCGGGGAACACAGATACGCAGTATTTT.

The V call is TRBV7-2, the J call TRBJ1-1, with 7 bases that match TRBD1. The CDR3 length is 14 residues. J lost 4 bases, V lost 7 bases, and 9 bases had no gene match. Per germline, CDR1 SGHTA and CDR2 FQGNSA. CDR3 sequence reads: CASTPLTGSTEAFF. The CDR3, as DNA: TGTGCCAGCACCCCCTTGACAGGGTCCACTGAAGCTTTCTTT.

The chain is built from TRBV6-5 and TRBJ1-1; no firm D call. The germline V and J ends were trimmed by 6 bases and 3 bases, with 8 bases remaining between them. CDR1 and CDR2 from the germline V gene are MNHEY and SVGAGI. This CDR3 is built from 12 residues. This CDR3 reads CASSRGDTEAFF. CDR3 nucleotides: TGTGCCAGCAGCCGGGGAGACACTGAAGCTTTCTTT.

The rearrangement uses TRBV18 and TRBJ1-4; maybe TRBD1 (6 bases). The CDR3 has 14 amino acids. The V gene's germline CDR1 is KGHSH and CDR2 LQKENI. The V and J ends lost 0 bases and 6 bases respectively, with 8 bases between them. The DNA of the CDR3 is TGTGCCAGCTCACCACCAGCAGGGGATGAAAAACTGTTTTTT. Translation gives CASSPPAGDEKLFF. Filled out from reference TRBV18 and TRBJ1-4, the complete variable domain reads NAGVMQNPRHLVRRRGQEARLRCSPMKGHSHVYWYRQLPEEGLKFMVYLQKENIIDESGMPKERFSAEFPKEGPSILRIQQVVRGDSAAYFCASSPPAGDEKLFFGSGTQLSVL.

The V gene is TRBV6-1, the J gene TRBJ2-2; 7 bases map to TRBD2. The CDR3 totals 18 residues. The trim removed 0 bases at V and 6 bases at J, leaving 13 bases unmatched. CDR1 MNHNS and CDR2 SASEGT come from the germline V gene. For the CDR3, the DNA is TGTGCCAGCAGTGAAGCTGGGCCGTGGGGGGGTGAAGCCGGGGAGCTGTTTTTT. Encoded protein: CASSEAGPWGGEAGELFF.

This clone was counted between two and nine times. The chain is built from TRBV7-2 and TRBJ1-6; 8 bases line up with TRBD1. V lost 5 bases to trimming and J lost 13 bases; unmatched junction nucleotides: 16. The CDR3 sequence is 16 residues long. Germline CDR1 is SGHTA and CDR2 is FQGNSA. CDR3 bases: TGTGCCAGCAGCACAGGACAGGGCCGGGGGATTCATCCCCTCCACTTT. It translates to CASSTGQGRGIHPLHF.

V is TRBV7-2 and J is TRBJ2-7, with 7 bases fitting TRBD2. CDR1 is SGHTA and CDR2 is FQGNSA in the germline V gene. The CDR3 is 14 amino acids. V was pared by 4 bases and J by 3 bases, with 6 bases of the junction left unmatched. CDR3 DNA: TGTGCCAGCAGCTCAGATAGGACTAGCTACGAGCAGTACTTC. This sequence encodes CASSSDRTSYEQYF.